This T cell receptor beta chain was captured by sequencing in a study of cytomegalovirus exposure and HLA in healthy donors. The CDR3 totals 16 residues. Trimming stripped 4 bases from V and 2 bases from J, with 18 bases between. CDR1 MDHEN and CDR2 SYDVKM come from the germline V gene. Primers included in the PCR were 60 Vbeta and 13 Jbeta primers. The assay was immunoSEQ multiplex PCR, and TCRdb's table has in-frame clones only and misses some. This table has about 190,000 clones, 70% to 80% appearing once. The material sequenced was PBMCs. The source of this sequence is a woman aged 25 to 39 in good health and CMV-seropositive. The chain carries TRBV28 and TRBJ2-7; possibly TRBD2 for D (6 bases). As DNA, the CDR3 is TGTGCCAGCAGTTCCCCGGGAGCCAACTCCCCCTACGAGCAGTACTTC. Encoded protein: CASSSPGANSPYEQYF.